The clone carrying this T cell receptor beta chain was recorded a few times. Its antigen is not known. Clones were sequenced by immunoSEQ multiplex PCR, and TCRdb holds only the in-frame ones, with some missing. The sample yields 56,000 or so clones, about 71% seen once. Time point described: week 47, end of study. Each dose delivered 300 ug of mutant IDH1 20-mer peptide subcutaneously with imiquimod. Trimming left V 1 base short and J 4 bases short, with 7 bases between. The germline V gene has CDR1 KGHSH and CDR2 LQKENI. The CDR3 has 14 residues. These data originate in a study of a mutant IDH1 vaccine in newly diagnosed glioma.

The receptor comes from a man aged 45-65 years with glioma. The material sequenced was PBMCs, taken from a glioma patient whose treatment included an IDH1 peptide vaccine. The rearrangement links TRBV18 to TRBJ2-2, with unresolved D. DNA of the CDR3: TGTGCCAGCTCACCACGGACGGGCACCGGGGAGCTGTTTTTT. Translated: CASSPRTGTGELFF.